These 5 T cell receptor beta chains were sequenced from one sample in a study of CD8 T cells in Susac syndrome. Reverse transcription of roughly 0.5 to 1 ug RNA was carried out with random hexamers. TCRdb reanalysed the immunoSEQ multiplex PCR reads using MiXCR and keeps one entry per CDR3 protein. The data hold 150,000 to 200,000 distinct CDR3 sequences, with roughly 94% observed a single time. Input material: CD4+ T cells from PBMCs. These receptors were obtained from a human donor with multiple sclerosis.

J is TRBJ1-2 and V is TRBV9; 10 nucleotides align to TRBD1. The length of the CDR3 is 16 residues. V trimming: 6 bases; J trimming: 6 bases; junction bases outside the gene matches: 14. CDR1 and CDR2 (germline): SGDLS, YYNGEE. CDR3 sequence (DNA): TGTGCCAGCACCTGGGGACAGGGGTCAATAGCGGATGGCTACACCTTC. Encoded protein: CASTWGQGSIADGYTF.

V usage is TRBV29-1 and J usage is TRBJ1-1, with D possibly being TRBD1 (5 bases). V was trimmed by 6 bases and J by 5 bases, leaving 22 bases between them. Germline CDR1 and CDR2: SQVTM and ANQGSEA. This CDR3 has 15 residues. CDR3 coding DNA: TGCAGCGTGGGGGATGCCAGGGACTATCGGACTGAAGCTTTCTTT. Encoded protein: CSVGDARDYRTEAFF.

The chain has TRBV9 and TRBJ2-7; D call uncertain. Germline values: CDR1 SGDLS, CDR2 YYNGEE. V gave up 0 bases and J gave up 2 bases, with 12 bases separating them. The CDR3 spans 15 residues. Written as DNA, the CDR3 is TGTGCCAGCAGCGTAGATGCTCGACCCACCTACGAGCAGTACTTC. Protein: CASSVDARPTYEQYF.

The gene calls are TRBV9 and TRBJ1-4; D possibly corresponds to TRBD1 (6 bases). The CDR3 covers 15 residues. V lost 2 bases, J lost 2 bases, and 10 bases lay in between. Looked up from germline, CDR1 is SGDLS and CDR2 is YYNGEE. The CDR3 DNA sequence: TGTGCCAGCAGCGTCACAGGGTACACTAATGAAAAACTGTTTTTT. This sequence encodes CASSVTGYTNEKLFF.

This clonotype was detected once. The chain uses TRBV3-1 and TRBJ2-3; 9 positions match TRBD1. The CDR3 sequence is 13 residues long. CDR1 is LGHDT, CDR2 YNNKEL, per germline (reference sequence). Trimming took 6 bases from V and 4 from J; bases not matched to a gene: 2. Here the CDR3 DNA reads TGTGCCAGCAGGCGACAGGGGGCAGATACGCAGTATTTT. Translation: CASRRQGADTQYF.